This TCR beta chain was obtained from a study of T cells in narcolepsy. Study background: Patients with NT1 or NT2 and healthy control donors were enrolled. Notes on the study in general: Blood of same and different patients, but not healthy controls, reportedly held recurring autoreactive clonotypes. Comparing one patient's CSF and blood CD4+ clonotypes highlighted HCRT- and TRIB2-specific autoreactive clonotypes. Autoreactive clone sequences were missing from some blood memory CD4+ repertoires.

A remark on this clone: What it binds is not known.

Trimming took 1 base from V and 4 from J, leaving 7 bases between them. The CDR3 covers 14 residues. Germline V gene lookup returns CDR1 SGHAT and CDR2 FQNNGV. The repertoire was sequenced with immunoSEQ multiplex PCR; TCRdb's copy has only in-frame clones and lacks some. Of tens of thousands of clones in the sample, around 85% were seen once. The chain couples TRBV11-2 to TRBJ2-2; the D is unclear. The specimen was CD45RA- memory CD4+ T cells from PBMCs. The sequence was obtained from a human donor with narcolepsy. Written as DNA, the CDR3 is TGTGCCAGCAGCTTAGCTCGCAGCACCGGGGAGCTGTTTTTT. Amino acid sequence: CASSLARSTGELFF.